The next 15 T cell receptor beta chains were all read from a single sample in a study of regulatory T cells in long-lasting Graves disease. Assembly of TCR beta libraries relied on iRepertoire HTBI primers together with Arm-PCR of CDR3 regions. TCRdb itself ran the multiplex PCR reads through MiXCR, one entry per CDR3 protein. The sample includes 300,000 to 350,000 distinct CDR3 sequences, about 20% of them seen just once. Time point denoted: persistent/refractory GD, antithyroid drugs over 5 years with positive TRAb. The authors made the TCR library using RNA they extracted from PBMCs. Sequencing was performed on peripheral blood mononuclear cells (PBMCs), taken when the disease was refractory, from a patient treated with antithyroid drugs. Receptors were obtained from a female donor with Graves disease.

The sample holds a few counts of this clonotype. This sequence joins TRBV27 and TRBJ2-3; the D is unclear. V gave up 2 bases and J gave up 1 base, with 7 bases separating them. This CDR3 spans 14 amino acids. Germline CDR1 is MNHEY and CDR2 is SMNVEV (reference sequence). The CDR3 loop reads CASSLRFGTDTQYF. The CDR3 bases are TGTGCCAGCAGTTTACGGTTCGGCACAGATACGCAGTATTTT.

Points on this clonotype: A read error may be the cause here, since a much bigger clone is one base away. The chain couples TRBV7-2 to TRBJ1-5; D uncertain. Germline CDR1 and CDR2: SGHTA and FQGNSA. The CDR3 extends over 16 amino acids. DNA for the CDR3: TGTGCCAGCAGCTTAACTCCAGGCTCTAGCAATCAGCCCCAGGATTTT. Translated, it gives CASSLTPGSSNQPQDF.

The genes are TRBV30 and TRBJ1-4; D ambiguous. Trimming took off 1 base at V and 4 bases at J, with 19 bases between the two ends. Germline values: CDR1 GTSNPN, CDR2 SVGIG (reference sequence). The CDR3 spans 17 residues. Here the CDR3 DNA reads TGTGCCTGGAGTGGGGTTTACGTCGGAGGCTTTAATGAAAAACTGTTTTTT. Translated: CAWSGVYVGGFNEKLFF.

Concerning this clonotype itself: The germline gene is not matched at one end of the junction; a read error may be the cause. The rearrangement joins TRBV11-2 to TRBJ1-1; D is unresolved. The CDR3 is 12 residues long. Per germline, CDR1 SGHAT and CDR2 FQNNGV. The DNA of the CDR3 is TGTACCAGCAGCTTGTACGTCGGTGAAGCTTTCTTT. Translated: CTSSLYVGEAFF.

This clonotype was seen many times. This rearrangement joins TRBV7-8 to TRBJ2-7; D possibly uses TRBD1 or TRBD2 (6 bases each). Trimming left V 1 base short and J 4 bases short, with 14 bases between. The CDR3 is 15 residues long. Germline loops: CDR1 SGHVS, CDR2 FQNEAQ. CDR3 sequence reads: CASSLVVGGRYEQYF. CDR3 coding DNA: TGTGCCAGCAGCTTAGTTGTCGGGGGCCGATACGAGCAGTACTTC.

This clonotype showed up many times. The gene calls are TRBV3-1 and TRBJ1-6; D gene unclear. Trimming took 2 bases from V and 7 from J, leaving 6 bases between them. Germline CDR1 and CDR2: LGHDT and YNNKEL (reference sequence). This CDR3 has 13 amino acids. CDR3 sequence (DNA): TGTGCCAGCAGCCAAACTAGGAATTCACCCCTCCACTTT. Translation: CASSQTRNSPLHF.

This clonotype was observed many times. This chain uses TRBV9 with TRBJ1-4; maybe TRBD1 (6 bases). The germline gives CDR1 SGDLS, CDR2 YYNGEE. The ends were cut back, 2 bases at V and 8 bases at J, with 13 bases in the middle. The CDR3 extends over 14 amino acids. The CDR3, as DNA: TGTGCCAGCAGCGTTTCCACGGGGGGCGAAAAACTGTTTTTT. Amino acid sequence: CASSVSTGGEKLFF.

This clonotype was counted many times. The V and J genes are TRBV6-2 or TRBV6-3 and TRBJ1-1, with D tentatively TRBD1 (5 bases). There are 15 residues in the CDR3. The germline CDR1 and CDR2 sequences are MNHEY and SVGEGT. Between the trimmed V and J ends, which lost 2 bases and 3 bases, there was a span of 13 bases. As DNA, the CDR3 is TGTGCCAGCAGTTACCAACAGGCCCTGCACACTGAAGCTTTCTTT. Its translation is CASSYQQALHTEAFF.

The rearrangement uses TRBV11-3 and TRBJ2-1, with TRBD2 identical over 12 bases. This CDR3 is 17 amino acids long. Looked up from germline, CDR1 is SGHNT and CDR2 is YENEEA. The J segment lost 8 bases and the V segment lost 5 bases, leaving 13 bases of the junction unmatched. CDR3 sequence: CASSHGPLAGGGDEQFF. The CDR3 DNA reads as TGTGCCAGCAGCCACGGACCTCTAGCGGGAGGGGGGGATGAGCAGTTCTTC.

There are many counts of this clonotype. The chain couples TRBV11-2 to TRBJ2-7, with a tentative D call TRBD1 (5 bases). Per the germline V gene, CDR1 is SGHAT and CDR2 is FQNNGV. V lost 6 bases, J lost 4 bases, and 19 bases lay in between. The CDR3 consists of 15 residues. The CDR3 bases are TGTGCCAGCAGTCCGTTACACAGGAGTCTATACGAGCAGTACTTC. It specifies CASSPLHRSLYEQYF.

At least ten counts were recorded for this clonotype. This sequence joins TRBV3-1 and TRBJ1-2, with D unresolved. V was clipped by 0 bases and J by 1 base, with 6 bases between them. The CDR3 has 14 residues. Germline V lookup: CDR1 LGHDT, CDR2 YNNKEL (reference sequence). The DNA of the CDR3 is TGTGCCAGCAGCCAAGACCTGGGTAACTATGGCTACACCTTC. Its translation is CASSQDLGNYGYTF.

J is TRBJ2-1 and V is TRBV29-1; D gene ambiguous. This CDR3 contains 10 residues. The V end lost 7 bases, the J end lost 7 bases, and 8 bases lay between the germline ends. Germline CDR1 is SQVTM and CDR2 is ANQGSEA. The CDR3 DNA is TGCAGCGGCATCAGGAATGAGCAGTTCTTC. Residues: CSGIRNEQFF.

Notes on this clonotype: This may arise from a read error, as a much more abundant clone is one base away. The V gene is TRBV15, the J gene TRBJ1-6; 7 bases are a match to TRBD1. The germline CDR1 and CDR2 sequences are LNHNV and YYDKDF (reference sequence). The CDR3 sequence is 17 residues long. The CDR3 is CAISRSPRDSLNSPLHF. The CDR3 nucleotides read TGTGCCATCAGCAGATCACCCCGGGACAGTTTAAATTCACCCCTCCACTTT. The whole variable domain, filled in from reference TRBV15 and TRBJ1-6, reads DAMVIQNPRYQVTQFGKPVTLSCSQTLNHNVMYWYQQKSSQAPKLLFHYYDKDFNNEADTPDNFQSRRPNTSFCFLDIRSPGLGDTAMYLCAISRSPRDSLNSPLHFGNGTRLTVT.

The sample holds many counts of this clonotype. The CDR3 loop reads CAISTGTGRSNYGYTF. The DNA of the CDR3 is TGTGCCATCAGTACCGGGACAGGGAGATCTAACTATGGCTACACCTTC. This rearrangement joins TRBV10-3 to TRBJ1-2; 9 nucleotides align to TRBD1. From germline, CDR1 is ENHRY and CDR2 SYGVKD. CDR3 length: 16 amino acids. V shed 5 bases, J shed 0 bases, and the junction held 7 bases outside the gene matches.

This clonotype was observed a handful of times. This may stem from a read error, because a much larger clone lies one nucleotide away. This chain links TRBV7-9 with TRBJ2-5, with 13 bases matching TRBD2. Germline values: CDR1 SEHNR, CDR2 FQNEAQ (reference sequence). This CDR3 has 17 residues. The ends lost 5 bases at V and 4 bases at J; junction bases unmatched: 10. As DNA, the CDR3 is TGTGCCAGCAGCAGCGAGACTAGCGGGGGGCCGAGAGAGACCCAGTACTTC. It encodes CASSSETSGGPRETQYF.